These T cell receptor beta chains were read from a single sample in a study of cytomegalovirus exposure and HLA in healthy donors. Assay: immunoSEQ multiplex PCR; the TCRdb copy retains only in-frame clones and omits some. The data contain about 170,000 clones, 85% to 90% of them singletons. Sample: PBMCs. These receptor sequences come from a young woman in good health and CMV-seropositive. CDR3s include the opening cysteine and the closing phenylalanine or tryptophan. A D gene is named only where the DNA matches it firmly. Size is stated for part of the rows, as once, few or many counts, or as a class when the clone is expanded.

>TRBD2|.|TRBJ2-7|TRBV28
CASSWTSWGYEQYF
TGTGCCAGCAGTTGGACTAGCTGGGGCTACGAGCAGTACTTC
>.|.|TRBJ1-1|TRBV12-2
CASRLVFFSVGGRNTEAFF
TGTGCAAGTCGCTTAGTATTTTTTTCGGTCGGGGGGAGGAACACTGAAGCTTTCTTT
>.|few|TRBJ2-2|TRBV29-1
CSVWGIYTGELFF
TGCAGCGTTTGGGGCATTTACACCGGGGAGCTGTTTTTT
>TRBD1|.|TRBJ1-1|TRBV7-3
CASSPTGGDTEAFF
TGTGCCAGCAGTCCTACAGGGGGTGACACTGAAGCTTTCTTT
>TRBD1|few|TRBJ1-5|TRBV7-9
CASAGTGIAQPQHF
TGTGCCAGCGCCGGGACAGGGATAGCTCAGCCCCAGCATTTT
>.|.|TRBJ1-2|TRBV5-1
CASSFSPGANYGYTF
TGCGCCAGCAGCTTTTCGCCAGGGGCAAACTATGGCTACACCTTC
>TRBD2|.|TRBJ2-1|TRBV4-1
CASSQEMGGRGRYNEQFF
TGCGCCAGCAGCCAAGAAATGGGCGGGAGGGGAAGGTACAATGAGCAGTTCTTC
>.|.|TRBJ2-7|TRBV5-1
CASSFRGQYEQYF
TGCGCCAGCAGCTTCCGAGGGCAGTACGAGCAGTACTTC
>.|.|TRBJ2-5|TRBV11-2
CASSSPGGAQYF
TGTGCCAGCAGCTCGCCGGGGGGCGCCCAGTACTTC
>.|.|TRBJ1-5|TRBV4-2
CASSQDWQGNQPQHF
TGTGCCAGCAGCCAAGATTGGCAGGGAAATCAGCCCCAGCATTTT
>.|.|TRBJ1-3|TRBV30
CAWDDSYTIYF
TGTGCCTGGGACGACAGTTACACCATATATTTT
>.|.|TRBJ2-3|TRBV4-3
CASSQGPLGGADTQYF
TGCGCCAGCAGCCAAGGCCCCCTTGGCGGGGCAGATACGCAGTATTTT
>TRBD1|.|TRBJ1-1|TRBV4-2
CASSQEGNRGQQAFF
TGTGCCAGCAGCCAAGAGGGTAACAGGGGGCAACAAGCTTTCTTT
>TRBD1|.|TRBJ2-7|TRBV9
CASSATGGPSSYEQYF
TGTGCCAGCAGCGCGACAGGGGGCCCTAGCTCCTACGAGCAGTACTTC
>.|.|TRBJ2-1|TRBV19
CASSLWENEQFF
TGTGCCAGTAGTCTGTGGGAGAATGAGCAGTTCTTC
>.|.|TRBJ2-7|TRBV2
CASSGGPPLLSSYEQYF
TGTGCCAGCAGTGGGGGCCCACCGTTATTAAGCTCCTACGAGCAGTACTTC
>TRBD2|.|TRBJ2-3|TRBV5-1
CASSLAGLAGGDTQYF
TGCGCCAGCAGCTTGGCCGGTCTAGCGGGGGGAGATACGCAGTATTTT
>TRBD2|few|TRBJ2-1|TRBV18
CASSGGGTQFF
TGTGCCAGCTCCGGGGGAGGGACCCAGTTCTTC
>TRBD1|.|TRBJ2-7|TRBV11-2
CANPGTGGDYEQYF
TGTGCCAACCCCGGGACAGGGGGCGATTACGAGCAGTACTTC
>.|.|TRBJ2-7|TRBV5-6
CASSMGGLPYF
TGTGCCAGCAGCATGGGGGGACTCCCGTACTTC
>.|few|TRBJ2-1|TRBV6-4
CASSDLEGAGREQFF
TGTGCCAGCAGTGACTTGGAGGGGGCAGGGCGTGAGCAGTTCTTC
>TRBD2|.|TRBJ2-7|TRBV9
CASSPSALAGVYEQYF
TGTGCCAGCAGCCCGAGCGCACTAGCGGGAGTATACGAGCAGTACTTC
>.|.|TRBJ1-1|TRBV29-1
CSVLPGLNTEAFF
TGCAGCGTTCTACCGGGTTTGAACACTGAAGCTTTCTTT
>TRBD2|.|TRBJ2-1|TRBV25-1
CASSEFSSGLYNEQFF
TGTGCCAGCAGTGAATTTTCTAGCGGACTCTACAATGAGCAGTTCTTC
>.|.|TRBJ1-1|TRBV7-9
CASSLGEGTEAFF
TGTGCCAGCAGCTTAGGGGAGGGCACTGAAGCTTTCTTT
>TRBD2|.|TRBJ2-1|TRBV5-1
CASSSRTSGKPYNEQFF
TGCGCCAGCAGCTCCAGGACTAGCGGGAAGCCCTACAATGAGCAGTTCTTC
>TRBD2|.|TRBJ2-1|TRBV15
CATSRDGREIEQFF
TGTGCCACCAGCAGAGATGGGCGGGAGATTGAGCAGTTCTTC
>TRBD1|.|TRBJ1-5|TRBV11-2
CASSSDRAQPQHF
TGTGCCAGCAGCTCAGACAGGGCCCAGCCCCAGCATTTT
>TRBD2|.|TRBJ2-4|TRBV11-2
CASRPKSGSGAKNIQYF
TGTGCCAGCAGACCCAAAAGCGGGAGTGGGGCCAAAAACATTCAGTACTTC